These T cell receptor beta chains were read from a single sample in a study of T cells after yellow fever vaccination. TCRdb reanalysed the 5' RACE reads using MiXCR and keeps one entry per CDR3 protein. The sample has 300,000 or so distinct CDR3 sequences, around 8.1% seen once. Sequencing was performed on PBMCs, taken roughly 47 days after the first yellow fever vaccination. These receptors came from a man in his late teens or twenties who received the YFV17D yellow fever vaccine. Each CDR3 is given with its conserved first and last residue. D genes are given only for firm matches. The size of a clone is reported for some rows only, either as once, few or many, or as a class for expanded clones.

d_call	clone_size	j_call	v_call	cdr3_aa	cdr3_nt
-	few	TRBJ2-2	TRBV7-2	CASSLARNTGELFF	TGTGCCAGCAGCTTAGCACGGAACACCGGGGAGCTGTTTTTT
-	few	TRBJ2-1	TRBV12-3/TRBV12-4	CASSLGTTRVNEQFF	TGTGCCAGCAGTTTGGGGACGACCAGGGTAAATGAGCAGTTCTTC
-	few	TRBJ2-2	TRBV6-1	CASSPLGVGELFF	TGTGCCAGCAGCCCTCTAGGGGTTGGGGAGCTGTTTTTT
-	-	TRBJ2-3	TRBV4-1	CASSQGLADTQFF	TGCGCCAGCAGCCAAGGCCTAGCAGATACGCAGTTTTTT
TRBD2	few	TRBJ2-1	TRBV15	CATSRRGAGVGNEQFF	TGTGCCACCAGCCGCCGCGGAGCGGGGGTCGGGAATGAGCAGTTCTTC
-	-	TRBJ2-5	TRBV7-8	CASSLRTPKTQYF	TGTGCCAGCAGCTTACGGACTCCCAAGACCCAGTACTTC
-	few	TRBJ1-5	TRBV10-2	CASSDPPQPQHF	TGCGCCAGCAGTGATCCCCCCCAGCCCCAGCATTTT
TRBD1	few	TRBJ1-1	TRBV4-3	CASSQDYSDRGAEAFF	TGCGCCAGCAGCCAAGACTACTCCGACAGGGGAGCTGAAGCTTTCTTT
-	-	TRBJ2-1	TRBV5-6	CASSLYLATEQFF	TGTGCCAGCAGCTTGTATTTAGCGACTGAGCAGTTCTTC
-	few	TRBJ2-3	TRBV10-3	CAISGGPNTDTQYF	TGTGCCATCTCGGGGGGCCCTAATACAGATACGCAGTATTTT
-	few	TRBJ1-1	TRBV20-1	CSAPPGGETEAFF	TGCAGTGCTCCTCCTGGGGGGGAGACTGAAGCTTTCTTT
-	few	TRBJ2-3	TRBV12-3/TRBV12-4	CASSLQSKADTQYF	TGTGCCAGCAGTTTACAGAGCAAAGCCGATACGCAGTATTTT
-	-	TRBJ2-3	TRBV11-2	CASSLIQNTQYF	TGTGCCAGCAGCTTAATTCAAAATACGCAGTATTTT
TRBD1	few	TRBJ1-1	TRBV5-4	CASSLLGQEGTEAFF	TGTGCCAGCAGCCTCTTGGGACAGGAGGGAACTGAAGCTTTCTTT
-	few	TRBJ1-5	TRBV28	CASSLLGAISQPQHF	TGTGCCAGCAGTTTATTGGGGGCGATTTCTCAGCCCCAGCATTTT
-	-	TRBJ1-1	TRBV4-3	CASSPFRGGNTEAFF	TGCGCCAGCAGCCCCTTTAGGGGGGGGAACACTGAAGCTTTCTTT
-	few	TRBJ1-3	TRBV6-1	CASSEQVGLSGNTIYF	TGTGCCAGCAGTGAACAAGTCGGCCTCTCTGGAAACACCATATATTTT
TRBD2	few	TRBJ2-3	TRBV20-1	CSASSGGTTSTDTQYF	TGCAGTGCTAGTAGCGGGGGGACCACTAGCACAGATACGCAGTATTTT
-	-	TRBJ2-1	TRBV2	CASRGSGTESNEQFF	TGTGCCAGCAGAGGTTCCGGGACTGAGTCCAATGAGCAGTTCTTC
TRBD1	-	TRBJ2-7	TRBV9	CASSRVGQGASYEQYF	TGTGCCAGCAGCCGGGTGGGGCAGGGGGCCTCCTACGAGCAGTACTTC
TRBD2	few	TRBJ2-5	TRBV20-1	CSAEHGLAGGSETQYF	TGCAGTGCTGAACACGGACTAGCGGGGGGTAGTGAGACCCAGTACTTC
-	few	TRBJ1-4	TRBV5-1	CASSLDPAGKNEKLFF	TGCGCCAGCAGCTTGGATCCTGCAGGGAAGAATGAAAAACTGTTTTTT
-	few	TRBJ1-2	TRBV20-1	CSARDPQGRRGYTF	TGCAGTGCTAGAGATCCCCAGGGGCGGCGTGGCTACACCTTC
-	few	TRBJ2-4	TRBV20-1	CSAGIPAEGTKNIQYF	TGCAGTGCTGGGATTCCCGCGGAGGGGACAAAAAACATTCAGTACTTC
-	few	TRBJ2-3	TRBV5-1	CASSLGLGSTDTQYF	TGCGCCAGCAGCTTGGGACTAGGCAGCACAGATACGCAGTATTTT
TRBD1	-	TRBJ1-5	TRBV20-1	CCARAPRGQGGNQPQHF	TGCTGTGCTAGAGCCCCTAGGGGACAGGGGGGCAATCAGCCCCAGCATTTT
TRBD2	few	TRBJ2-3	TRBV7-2	CASSPHQRGTADTQYF	TGTGCCAGCAGCCCTCACCAGCGGGGAACGGCAGATACGCAGTATTTT
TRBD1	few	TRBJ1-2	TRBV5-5	CASTWDRVGYGYTF	TGTGCCAGCACCTGGGACAGGGTGGGCTATGGCTACACCTTC
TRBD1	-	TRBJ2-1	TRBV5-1	CASSLRTGSVYNEQFF	TGCGCCAGCAGCTTAAGGACAGGGAGTGTCTACAATGAGCAGTTCTTC
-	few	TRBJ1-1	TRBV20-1	CSAPGGNTEAFF	TGCAGTGCTCCCGGGGGGAACACTGAAGCTTTCTTT
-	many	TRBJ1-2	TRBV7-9	CASSREGDGYTF	TGTGCCAGCAGCCGTGAGGGGGACGGCTACACCTTC